This passage covers 4 T cell receptor beta chains from one sample sequenced in a study of T cell repertoires in cytomegalovirus infection. TCRdb itself ran the reads through MiXCR, one entry per CDR3 protein. The sample holds around 530,000 distinct CDR3 sequences; around 27% are singletons and the top ten take about 13%. The sample consisted of PBMCs. These receptors were collected from a human donor in good health (CMV status not recorded). Some clones in this sample may be carry-over from other donors' samples.

This clonotype has just a few counts. The chain is built from TRBV29-1 and TRBJ1-5, with D possibly matching TRBD1 (5 bases). This CDR3 spans 13 amino acids. V lost 4 bases and J 1 base, leaving 8 bases between the germline ends. Germline values: CDR1 SQVTM, CDR2 ANQGSEA. The CDR3 coding sequence is TGCAGCGTTGCAGGGAACAGCAATCAGCCCCAGCATTTT. Translation gives CSVAGNSNQPQHF.

This clonotype was counted many times. V and J are TRBV7-2 and TRBJ2-5; 9 bases are shared with TRBD2. The junction had 5 bases not matched to a gene; V was cut back by 4 bases and J by 5 bases. This CDR3 is built from 14 residues. The V gene's germline CDR1 is SGHTA and CDR2 FQGNSA. CDR3 sequence reads: CASSSQAGGETQYF. For the CDR3, the DNA is TGTGCCAGCAGCTCCCAAGCGGGAGGCGAGACCCAGTACTTC.

The chain has TRBV6-2 or TRBV6-3 and TRBJ2-2; no clear D gene. Looked up from germline, CDR1 is MNHEY and CDR2 is SVGEGT. Deletions cut 4 bases from V and 6 bases from J, with 9 bases between. The CDR3 sequence is 13 residues long. CDR3 amino acids: CASSLRGAGELFF. CDR3 in DNA: TGTGCCAGCAGTTTGAGAGGCGCCGGGGAGCTGTTTTTT.

V gene TRBV7-9 combines with J gene TRBJ2-1, with 12 bases lining up with TRBD2. The CDR3 has 19 amino acids. V was pared by 5 bases and J by 0 bases, with 11 bases of the junction left unmatched. CDR1 and CDR2 from the germline V gene are SEHNR and FQNEAQ (reference sequence). This chain's CDR3 is CASSRLLAGGPHSYNEQFF. CDR3 bases: TGTGCCAGCAGCCGTTTGCTAGCGGGAGGGCCCCACTCCTACAATGAGCAGTTCTTC.